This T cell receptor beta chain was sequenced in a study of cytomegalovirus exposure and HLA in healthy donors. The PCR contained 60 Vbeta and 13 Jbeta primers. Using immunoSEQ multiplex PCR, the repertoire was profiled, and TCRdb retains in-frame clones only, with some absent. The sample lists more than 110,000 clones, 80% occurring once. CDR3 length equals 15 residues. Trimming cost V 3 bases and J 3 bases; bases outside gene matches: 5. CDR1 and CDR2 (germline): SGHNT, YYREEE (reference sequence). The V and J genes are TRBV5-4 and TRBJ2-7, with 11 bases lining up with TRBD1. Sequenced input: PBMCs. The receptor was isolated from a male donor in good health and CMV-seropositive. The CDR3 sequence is CASSSSGQGVYEQYF. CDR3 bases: TGTGCCAGCAGCTCCTCGGGACAGGGGGTCTACGAGCAGTACTTC.